This T cell receptor beta chain is from a study of T-cell reconstitution after alpha-beta-depleted transplantation in children. General study points: Surviving recipient T cells and thymic progenitors accounted for the high day-60 TCRbeta diversity observed in some patients.

This clonotype was detected only a few times. What it binds is unknown. The CDR3 consists of 16 residues. The germline V gene has CDR1 DFQATT and CDR2 SNEGSKA (reference sequence). V gave up 3 bases and J gave up 4 bases; unmatched junction bases: 9. Library preparation (for TCRbeta) was performed with unique molecular identifiers. TCRdb redid the calling of the PCR reads with MiXCR, one entry per CDR3 protein. The sample lists 200,000 to 250,000 distinct CDR3 sequences; about 8.7% were seen once. The source material was PBMCs, mostly from graft donor cells, sampled 360 days after TCRalphabeta/CD19-depleted stem cell transplant. The chain recombines TRBV20-1 with TRBJ2-2, with 9 bases that match TRBD2. The receptor was derived from a male patient between 2 and 9 years old who had a stem cell transplant for acute myeloid leukemia, so the T cells may come from the graft donor. The CDR3 DNA is TGCAGTGCTAGGGGGGAAGCGGGGGGACTCACCGGGGAGCTGTTTTTT. It yields the protein CSARGEAGGLTGELFF.